The clone carrying this T cell receptor beta chain was counted a single time. Its antigen remains unidentified. These data are taken from a study of Graves' ophthalmopathy and Graves' hyperthyroidism. Study-wide results and caveats: Blood contained most expanded thyroid clonotypes exceeding 0.001 frequency.

The TCR beta CDR3 regions underwent amplification from RNA transcripts. HTBI primers served in a first-round RT-PCR, which a second-round multiplex PCR followed. TCRdb fed the multiplex PCR reads into MiXCR, producing one record per CDR3 protein. The sample holds hundreds of thousands of distinct CDR3 sequences, approximately 39% seen once. Certain patients, namely those with other autoimmune diseases, uncontrolled infections, pregnancy or lactation, were excluded. PBMCs were obtained from roughly 9.5 ml of fresh peripheral blood. Sequenced sample: peripheral blood. This clonotype was obtained from an adult man with Graves' ophthalmopathy.

The CDR3 loop reads CASSQGDRRYNEKLFF. CDR3 nucleotides: TGTGCCAGCAGCCAGGGCGACAGGCGATATAATGAAAAACTGTTTTTT. This chain links TRBV4-2 with TRBJ1-4, with a tentative D call TRBD1 (6 bases). V lost 3 bases to trimming and J lost 4 bases, with 15 bases between them. CDR3 length: 16 amino acids. Germline-derived CDR1 and CDR2 are LGHNA and YNFKEQ.